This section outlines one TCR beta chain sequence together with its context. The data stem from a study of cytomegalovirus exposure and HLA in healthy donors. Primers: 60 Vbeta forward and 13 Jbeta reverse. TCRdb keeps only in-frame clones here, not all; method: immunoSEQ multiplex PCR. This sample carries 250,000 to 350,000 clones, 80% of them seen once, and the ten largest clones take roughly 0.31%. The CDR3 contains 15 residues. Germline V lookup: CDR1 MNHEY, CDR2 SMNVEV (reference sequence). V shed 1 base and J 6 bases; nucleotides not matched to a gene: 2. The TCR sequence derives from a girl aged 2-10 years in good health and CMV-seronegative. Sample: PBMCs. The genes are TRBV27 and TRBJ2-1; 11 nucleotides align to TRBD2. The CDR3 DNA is TGTGCCAGCAGTTTATTGGGACTAGCGGCCAATGAGCAGTTCTTC. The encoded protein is CASSLLGLAANEQFF.